This T cell receptor (beta chain) stems from a study of CD8 T cells in ankylosing spondylitis. This clonotype occurred a few times. TCRdb reanalysed the 5' RACE reads using MiXCR and keeps one entry per CDR3 protein. Of roughly 130,000 distinct CDR3 sequences detected, approximately 15% appear once; the ten largest clones hold approximately 3.1%. CDR1 SGHKS and CDR2 YYEKEE come from the germline V gene (reference sequence). Trimming stripped 7 bases from V and 0 bases from J, with 11 bases between. The CDR3 sequence is 14 residues long. Sequencing was performed on blood, either unsorted or a sorted T cell fraction (not recorded which). This TCR came from a female donor with ankylosing spondylitis or in good health (not recorded which). The chain joins TRBV5-5 to TRBJ1-5; D remains unclear. The CDR3 nucleotides read TGTGCCAGCGACCCCGGGATTAGCAATCAGCCCCAGCATTTT. Amino acids: CASDPGISNQPQHF. The entire variable domain, with the rest obtained from reference TRBV5-5 and TRBJ1-5, is as follows: DAGVTQSPTHLIKTRGQQVTLRCSPISGHKSVSWYQQVLGQGPQFIFQYYEKEERGRGNFPDRFSARQFPNYSSELNVNALLLGDSALYLCASDPGISNQPQHFGDGTRLSIL.